This T cell receptor beta chain was identified in a study of identical twins. Template switching, a step in the protocol, added a universal primer site, and cDNA carried unique molecular identifiers. TCRdb re-analysed the 5' RACE reads in MiXCR, keeping a single row per CDR3 protein. The sample lists fewer than 500,000 distinct CDR3 sequences, 24% occurring once. This clonotype was detected only a few times. The CDR3 is made up of 15 amino acids. V gave up 3 bases and J gave up 2 bases, with 11 bases separating them. Germline V gene sequence: CDR1 SGHRS, CDR2 YFSETQ. This sample was also put to use in a study of T cells expressing NK-cell markers. From that second work: The TCR beta repertoires were obtained from sorted CD3+CD56+NKG2C+, CD3+CD56+NKG2C- and CD3+CD56-NKG2C+ T cells. NKG2C+ dominant clonotype frequencies in 6 or 7 donors were roughly 1.0-7.5% of CD8+ T cells.

The sequence was collected from a young woman in good health. The rearrangement links TRBV5-1 to TRBJ2-2, with D unresolved. Material: CD4+ T cells sorted from blood. This CDR3 reads CASSSNNRNTGELFF. In DNA, the CDR3 is TGCGCCAGCAGCTCTAATAACCGAAACACCGGGGAGCTGTTTTTT.